A single sample gave rise to the 32 T cell receptor beta chains below, sequenced in a study of Graves' ophthalmopathy and Graves' hyperthyroidism. RNA transcripts provided the template for amplifying TCR beta CDR3 regions. First-round RT-PCR used HTBI primers; second-round multiplex PCR followed. Via MiXCR, TCRdb re-called the multiplex PCR reads, giving one row per CDR3 protein. This sample has almost 750,000 distinct CDR3 sequences, with around 40% found just once. Sequenced material: peripheral blood. These receptor sequences come from an adult man with Graves' ophthalmopathy.

A few counts support this clonotype. The chain employs TRBV20-1 and TRBJ1-5; TRBD1 agrees at 10 bases. V was clipped by 1 base and J by 5 bases; unmatched bases: 2. The germline gives CDR1 DFQATT, CDR2 SNEGSKA (reference sequence). CDR3 length equals 14 residues. The CDR3 loop is CSARVGQGDQPQHF. For the CDR3, the DNA is TGCAGTGCTAGAGTTGGACAGGGGGATCAGCCCCAGCATTTT.

CDR3 region: CASKGPGDTGELFF. The CDR3 bases are TGTGCCAGCAAGGGCCCTGGGGACACCGGGGAGCTGTTTTTT. The chain carries TRBV25-1 and TRBJ2-2; D is unresolved. CDR1 is MGHDK, CDR2 SYGVNS, per germline. The CDR3 totals 14 residues. Trimming pared 7 bases from V and 3 bases from J, leaving 12 bases between.

The J gene is TRBJ1-4, the V gene TRBV20-1, with D unclear. The germline gives CDR1 DFQATT, CDR2 SNEGSKA (reference sequence). V lost 6 bases to trimming and J lost 7 bases, with 15 bases between them. The CDR3 is 13 amino acids. CDR3 in DNA: TGCAGTGCCAGCAGCTCAGGTGGTGAAAAACTGTTTTTT. Its translation: CSASSSGGEKLFF.

This clonotype was picked up one time. The chain links TRBV25-1 to TRBJ1-2; no clear D gene. The CDR3 loop spans 13 amino acids. V lost 6 bases and J 4 bases, leaving 12 bases between the germline ends. The germline V gene encodes CDR1 MGHDK and CDR2 SYGVNS. The CDR3 is CASSQDNRYGYTF. The CDR3 nucleotides are TGTGCCAGCAGCCAAGATAATCGCTATGGCTACACCTTC.

A note on this clonotype: A much larger clonotype is one base distant, so this may be a read error. V and J are TRBV7-8 and TRBJ1-3; D ambiguous. The germline gives CDR1 SGHVS, CDR2 FQNEAQ. The CDR3 runs 13 residues. The ends were cut back, 7 bases at V and 4 bases at J, with 11 bases in the middle. The CDR3 sequence is CASNSRDGNTIYF. For the CDR3, the DNA is TGTGCCAGCAACAGCCGCGACGGAAACACCATATATTTT.

As concerns this clonotype: It may be a read error: a sequence one base away is much more abundant. The rearrangement joins TRBV11-2 to TRBJ1-4; D ambiguous. The CDR3 loop spans 19 amino acids. Germline CDR1 reads SGHAT; CDR2 reads FQNNGV. In nucleotides, the CDR3 is TGTGCCAGCAGCTCGTTTGGGCCCCCAGAGCGTACAACTAATGAAAGACTGTTTTTT. Its translation is CASSSFGPPERTTNERLFF.

There are many counts of this clonotype. The rearrangement links TRBV20-1 to TRBJ1-5; D is unresolved. V lost 5 bases to trimming and J lost 7 bases, with 12 bases between them. Germline lookup yields CDR1 DFQATT and CDR2 SNEGSKA (reference sequence). This CDR3 region has 12 residues. The CDR3 spells CSAGGRWQPQHF. The CDR3 DNA is TGCAGTGCTGGCGGTAGGTGGCAGCCCCAGCATTTT.

The chain uses TRBV7-9 and TRBJ1-3; D not certain. This CDR3 comprises 17 residues. V lost 0 bases to trimming and J lost 0 bases, with 12 bases between them. Germline V gene data show CDR1 as SEHNR and CDR2 as FQNEAQ (reference sequence). The CDR3 loop is CASSLAIGGDSGNTIYF. In DNA form, the CDR3 reads TGTGCCAGCAGCTTAGCAATAGGTGGAGACTCTGGAAACACCATATATTTT.

This chain joins TRBV6-6 and TRBJ2-7; no firm D call. Trimming cost V 0 bases and J 3 bases, with 12 bases left between them. Germline loops: CDR1 MNHNY, CDR2 SVGAGI (reference sequence). CDR3 size: 15 residues. For the CDR3, the DNA is TGTGCCAGCAGTTACTCGAAGGAAACCAACTACGAGCAGTACTTC. Translated: CASSYSKETNYEQYF.

This clonotype was recorded a few times. The V and J genes are TRBV5-6 and TRBJ2-6, with 8 bases matching TRBD2. After removal of 4 bases from V and 0 bases from J, the junction contained 3 bases not matched to a gene. Germline V gene lookup returns CDR1 SGHDT and CDR2 YYEEEE. The CDR3 covers 16 residues. DNA of the CDR3: TGTGCCAGCAGCCAGCGGGGGTACTCTGGGGCCAACGTCCTGACTTTC. It translates to CASSQRGYSGANVLTF.

This clonotype was recorded at least ten times. The chain uses TRBV9 and TRBJ1-2; no clear D. Germline assignment: CDR1 SGDLS and CDR2 YYNGEE. Trimming stripped 0 bases from V and 1 base from J, with 7 bases between. This CDR3 has 14 residues. This CDR3 is CASSVAHSNYGYTF. DNA of the CDR3: TGTGCCAGCAGCGTAGCCCACAGTAACTATGGCTACACCTTC.

A remark on this clonotype: Lacking the conserved final phenylalanine or tryptophan, this CDR3 likely reflects a read error. V usage is TRBV19 and J usage is TRBJ1-2, with D tentatively TRBD1 (6 bases). The CDR3 has 14 amino acids. V shed 9 bases and J shed 4 bases, with 18 bases lying between them. Germline loops: CDR1 LNHDA, CDR2 SQIVND (reference sequence). CDR3 DNA sequence: TGTGCCAGCAGTGATTCCGGGACACTCTATGGCTACACCTCC. Encoded protein: CASSDSGTLYGYTS.

This clonotype was seen at least ten times. V is TRBV7-9 and J is TRBJ1-6; 10 bases map to TRBD1. The length of the CDR3 is 16 residues. V lost 5 bases to trimming and J lost 8 bases; unmatched junction nucleotides: 9. Germline lookup yields CDR1 SEHNR and CDR2 FQNEAQ (reference sequence). CDR3 loop: CASSPQGQGLDSPLHF. CDR3 DNA: TGTGCCAGCAGCCCCCAGGGACAGGGGCTTGATTCACCCCTCCACTTT.

V gene TRBV19 combines with J gene TRBJ1-2; weak D call: TRBD1 (5 bases). Germline V gives CDR1 LNHDA, CDR2 SQIVND (reference sequence). V lost 9 bases to trimming and J lost 4 bases, with 21 bases between them. This CDR3 is 15 amino acids long. The CDR3 loop is CASSLPGRGLYGYTF. CDR3 in DNA: TGTGCCAGCAGCCTTCCGGGACGGGGACTCTATGGCTACACCTTC.

This clonotype was recorded many times. This chain links TRBV20-1 with TRBJ2-5; 10 nucleotides agree with TRBD2. CDR1 is DFQATT, CDR2 SNEGSKA, per germline (reference sequence). The CDR3 is made up of 16 amino acids. The V segment lost 3 bases and the J segment 4 bases; nucleotides outside the gene matches: 11. CDR3 DNA sequence: TGCAGTGCTAGCACTAGCGGGACTTGGGAGGCAGAGACCCAGTACTTC. Its translation is CSASTSGTWEAETQYF.

This clonotype was detected once. One end of the junction does not line up with germline, which may come from a read error. This chain connects TRBV15 to TRBJ1-4; 10 bases fit TRBD1. CDR3 size: 15 residues. CDR1 and CDR2 from the germline V gene are LNHNV and YYDKDF (reference sequence). The DNA of the CDR3 is TGTGCCACCAGGAGAGGGACAGGGGATAATGAAAAACTGTTTTTT. It specifies CATRRGTGDNEKLFF.

This clonotype was observed at least ten times. The V and J genes are TRBV7-9 and TRBJ1-1, with a tentative D call TRBD1 (5 bases). The CDR3 extends over 14 amino acids. CDR1 and CDR2 from the germline V gene are SEHNR and FQNEAQ (reference sequence). The V end was cut by 7 bases, the J end by 1 base, with 13 bases between. The CDR3 loop is CASIPPRGNTEAFF. The CDR3 nucleotides are TGTGCCAGCATCCCGCCGAGGGGGAACACTGAAGCTTTCTTT.

This chain uses TRBV5-1 with TRBJ2-7; TRBD1 agrees at 8 bases. This CDR3 has 15 amino acids. Per the germline V gene, CDR1 is SGHRS and CDR2 is YFSETQ. V was clipped by 4 bases and J by 4 bases; unmatched bases: 10. CDR3 DNA: TGCGCCAGCAGCCCCCGGACAGGGTTGATGTACGAGCAGTACTTC. Protein product: CASSPRTGLMYEQYF.

As regards this clonotype: Lacking the conserved final phenylalanine or tryptophan, this CDR3 likely reflects a read error. The V and J genes are TRBV7-9 and TRBJ2-5, with a possible D match to TRBD1 (6 bases). The V end lost 5 bases, the J end lost 1 base, and 17 bases lay between the germline ends. The CDR3 spans 16 residues. Germline V gene sequence: CDR1 SEHNR, CDR2 FQNEAQ (reference sequence). CDR3 sequence (DNA): TGTGCCAGCAGCAGACGGACAGAGGCACGCCAAGAGACCCAGTACTGC. It encodes CASSRRTEARQETQYC.

This chain links TRBV24-1 with TRBJ1-2; 7 positions agree with TRBD1. The CDR3 runs 14 residues. Trimming cost V 3 bases and J 4 bases; bases outside gene matches: 4. The V gene's germline CDR1 is KGHDR and CDR2 SFDVKD. CDR3 amino acids: CATSDRQGVYGYTF. CDR3 nucleotides: TGTGCCACCAGTGATCGACAGGGAGTCTATGGCTACACCTTC.

J is TRBJ2-7 and V is TRBV29-1, with 8 bases matching TRBD1. With V trimmed by 6 bases and J by 7 bases, 8 bases remained unmatched. The CDR3 length is 12 residues. The germline V gene encodes CDR1 SQVTM and CDR2 ANQGSEA. This chain's CDR3 is CSVAQGAREQYF. The CDR3, as DNA: TGCAGCGTCGCGCAGGGGGCTCGAGAGCAGTACTTC.

This clonotype was picked up a small number of times. This rearrangement joins TRBV24-1 to TRBJ1-5; 10 bases are shared with TRBD1. Germline V lookup: CDR1 KGHDR, CDR2 SFDVKD. This CDR3 region has 15 residues. Trimming took 11 bases from V and 5 from J; bases not matched to a gene: 11. The CDR3 loop reads CASGDRDRGDQPQHF. The CDR3 DNA follows: TGTGCCAGCGGAGACCGGGACAGGGGTGATCAGCCCCAGCATTTT.

This clonotype was observed a few times. This rearrangement joins TRBV7-9 to TRBJ1-5; D remains unclear. The CDR3 totals 15 residues. The V and J ends lost 5 bases and 1 base respectively, with 12 bases between them. In germline, CDR1 is SEHNR, CDR2 FQNEAQ (reference sequence). Here the CDR3 reads CASSPFEGSNQPQHF. The CDR3 bases are TGTGCCAGCAGCCCCTTCGAAGGGAGCAATCAGCCCCAGCATTTT.

On this clonotype itself: This may stem from a read error, because a much larger clone lies one nucleotide away. The CDR3 loop is CSVAGLAGDGQYF. The CDR3, as DNA: TGCAGCGTTGCGGGACTAGCGGGAGACGGGCAGTACTTC. This chain uses TRBV29-1 with TRBJ2-7, with 14 positions matching TRBD2. J lost 9 bases, V lost 4 bases, and 5 bases had no gene match. The CDR3 consists of 13 residues. CDR1 is SQVTM, CDR2 ANQGSEA, per germline.

This clonotype was seen at least ten times. A junction boundary mismatches the germline segment, possibly from a read error. The V gene is TRBV13, the J gene TRBJ1-5, with a weak D call TRBD1 (6 bases). The CDR3 loop spans 12 amino acids. From germline, CDR1 is PRHDT and CDR2 FYEKMQ (reference sequence). The CDR3 region is CASSIGQMPQHF. DNA of the CDR3: TGTGCCAGCAGCATAGGACAGATGCCCCAGCATTTT.

This chain connects TRBV29-1 to TRBJ2-2, with D perhaps being TRBD1 or TRBD2 (5 bases each). Germline V CDR1 and CDR2: SQVTM, ANQGSEA. The CDR3 consists of 14 residues. V dropped 1 base and J dropped 4 bases, with 10 bases sitting between them. Here the CDR3 DNA reads TGCAGCGTTGAAGGGGACCGGGGCACCGGGGAGCTGTTTTTT. It yields the protein CSVEGDRGTGELFF.

Concerning this clonotype itself: Germline is not matched at one junction end, which may reflect a read error. The chain is built from TRBV10-3 and TRBJ1-4; D is perhaps TRBD1 (5 bases). CDR1 is ENHRY and CDR2 is SYGVKD in the germline V gene. The CDR3 runs 13 residues. CDR3 nucleotide sequence: TGTGCCAGCAGTGGGGACCGAAATGAAAAACTGTTTTTT. This translates into CASSGDRNEKLFF.

The chain uses TRBV29-1 and TRBJ2-5; D might be TRBD1 or TRBD2, each matching 5 bases. Germline loops: CDR1 SQVTM, CDR2 ANQGSEA. This CDR3 region has 12 residues. Trimming cost V 7 bases and J 5 bases, with 14 bases left between them. Here the CDR3 DNA reads TGCAGCGCCATGAGGGGTCCCGAGACCCAGTACTTC. Protein: CSAMRGPETQYF.

The chain is built from TRBV4-1 and TRBJ1-1; D gene ambiguous. In germline, CDR1 is MGHRA, CDR2 YSYEKL. CDR3 length: 14 residues. Trimming pared 2 bases from V and 0 bases from J, leaving 7 bases between. DNA for the CDR3: TGCGCCAGCAGCCAACCTAGGATGAACACTGAAGCTTTCTTT. This gives the protein CASSQPRMNTEAFF.

This chain links TRBV20-1 with TRBJ1-3; D is possibly TRBD1 (6 bases). V was pared by 0 bases and J by 4 bases, with 10 bases between. There are 14 residues in the CDR3. Per the germline V gene, CDR1 is DFQATT and CDR2 is SNEGSKA (reference sequence). Here the CDR3 reads CSAREGGTGNTIYF. CDR3 bases: TGCAGTGCTAGAGAGGGTGGGACAGGAAACACCATATATTTT.

The V and J genes are TRBV5-4 and TRBJ1-1; D possibly corresponds to TRBD1 (6 bases). Germline-derived CDR1 and CDR2 are SGHNT and YYREEE (reference sequence). With 5 bases removed from V and 3 bases from J, the gap between germline ends came to 11 bases. This CDR3 region has 13 residues. The CDR3 spells CASSSDSHTEAFF. The CDR3 DNA reads TGTGCCAGCAGTTCGGACAGTCACACTGAAGCTTTCTTT.

This clonotype was recorded many times. This rearrangement joins TRBV15 to TRBJ1-1; possibly TRBD1 for D (5 bases). Per germline, CDR1 LNHNV and CDR2 YYDKDF (reference sequence). V lost 2 bases, J lost 7 bases, and 8 bases lay in between. The CDR3 extends over 12 amino acids. The CDR3 reads CATSRQGLEAFF. In DNA, the CDR3 is TGTGCCACCAGCAGACAGGGCCTTGAAGCTTTCTTT.